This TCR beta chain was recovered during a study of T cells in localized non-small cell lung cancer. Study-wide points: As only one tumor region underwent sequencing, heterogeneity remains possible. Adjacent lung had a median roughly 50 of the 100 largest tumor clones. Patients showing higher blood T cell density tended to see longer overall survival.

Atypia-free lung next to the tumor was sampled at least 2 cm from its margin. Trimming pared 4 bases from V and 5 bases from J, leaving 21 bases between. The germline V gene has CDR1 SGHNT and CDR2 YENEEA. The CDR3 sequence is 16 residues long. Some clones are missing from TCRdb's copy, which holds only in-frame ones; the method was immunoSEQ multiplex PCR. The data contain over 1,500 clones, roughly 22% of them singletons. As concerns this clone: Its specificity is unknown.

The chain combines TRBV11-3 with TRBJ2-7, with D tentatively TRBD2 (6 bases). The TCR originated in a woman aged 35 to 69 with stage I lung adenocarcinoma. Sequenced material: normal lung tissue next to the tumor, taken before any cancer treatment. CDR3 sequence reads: CASSSTRGGVLNEQYF. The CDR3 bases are TGTGCCAGCAGCTCTACCCGGGGCGGGGTTTTAAACGAGCAGTACTTC.